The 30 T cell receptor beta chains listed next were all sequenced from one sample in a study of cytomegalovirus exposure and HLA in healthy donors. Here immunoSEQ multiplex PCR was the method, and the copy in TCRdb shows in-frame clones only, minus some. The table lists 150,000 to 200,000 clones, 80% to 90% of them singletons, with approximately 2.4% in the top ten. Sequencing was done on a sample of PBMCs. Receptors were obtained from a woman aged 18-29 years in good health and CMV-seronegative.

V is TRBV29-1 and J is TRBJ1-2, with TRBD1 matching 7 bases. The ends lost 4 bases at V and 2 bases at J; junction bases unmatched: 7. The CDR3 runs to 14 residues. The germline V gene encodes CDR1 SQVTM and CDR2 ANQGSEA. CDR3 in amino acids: CSVARDSVNYGYTF. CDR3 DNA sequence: TGCAGCGTTGCCCGGGACAGCGTCAACTATGGCTACACCTTC. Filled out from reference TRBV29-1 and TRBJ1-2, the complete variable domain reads SAVISQKPSRDICQRGTSLTIQCQVDSQVTMMFWYRQQPGQSLTLIATANQGSEATYESGFVIDKFPISRPNLTFSTLTVSNMSPEDSSIYLCSVARDSVNYGYTFGSGTRLTVV.

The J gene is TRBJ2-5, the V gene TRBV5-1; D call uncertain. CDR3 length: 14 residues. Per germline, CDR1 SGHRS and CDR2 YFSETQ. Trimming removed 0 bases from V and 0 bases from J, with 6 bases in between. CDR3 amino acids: CASSLDGYQETQYF. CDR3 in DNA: TGCGCCAGCAGCTTGGACGGGTACCAAGAGACCCAGTACTTC.

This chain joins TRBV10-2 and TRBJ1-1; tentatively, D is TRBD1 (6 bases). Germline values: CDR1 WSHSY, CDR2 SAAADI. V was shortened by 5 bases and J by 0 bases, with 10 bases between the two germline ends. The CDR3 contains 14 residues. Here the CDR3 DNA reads TGCGCCAGCAGTTCGGACAGCATGAACACTGAAGCTTTCTTT. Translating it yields CASSSDSMNTEAFF.

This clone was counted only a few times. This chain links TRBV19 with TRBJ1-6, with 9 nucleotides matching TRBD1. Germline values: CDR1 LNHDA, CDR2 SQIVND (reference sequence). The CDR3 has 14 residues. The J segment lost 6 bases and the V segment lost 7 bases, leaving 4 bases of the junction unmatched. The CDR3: CASTLQGANSPLHF. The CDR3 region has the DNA TGTGCCAGTACCCTACAGGGGGCTAATTCACCCCTCCACTTT.

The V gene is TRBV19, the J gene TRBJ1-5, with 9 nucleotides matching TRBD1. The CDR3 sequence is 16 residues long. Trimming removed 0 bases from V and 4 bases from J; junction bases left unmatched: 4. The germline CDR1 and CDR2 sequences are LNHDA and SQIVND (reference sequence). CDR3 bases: TGTGCCAGTAGTATAGACCGGACAGGGGTTAATCAGCCCCAGCATTTT. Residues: CASSIDRTGVNQPQHF.

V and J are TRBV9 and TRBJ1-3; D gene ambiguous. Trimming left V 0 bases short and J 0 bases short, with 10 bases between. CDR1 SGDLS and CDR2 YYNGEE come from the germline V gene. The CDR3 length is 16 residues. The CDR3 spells CASSVAYVLSGNTIYF. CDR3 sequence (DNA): TGTGCCAGCAGCGTAGCTTACGTACTCTCTGGAAACACCATATATTTT.

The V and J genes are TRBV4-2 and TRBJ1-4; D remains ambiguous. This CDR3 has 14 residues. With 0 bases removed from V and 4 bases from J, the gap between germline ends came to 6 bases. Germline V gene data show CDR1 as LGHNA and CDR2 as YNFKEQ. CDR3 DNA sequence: TGTGCCAGCAGCCAAGAGGGCAGTAATGAAAAACTGTTTTTT. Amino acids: CASSQEGSNEKLFF.

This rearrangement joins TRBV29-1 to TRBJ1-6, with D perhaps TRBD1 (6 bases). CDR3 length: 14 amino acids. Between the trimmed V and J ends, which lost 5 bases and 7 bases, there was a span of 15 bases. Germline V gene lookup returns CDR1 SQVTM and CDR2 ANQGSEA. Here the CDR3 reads CSVRQTGPNSPLHF. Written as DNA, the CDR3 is TGCAGCGTTCGGCAGACAGGACCCAATTCACCCCTCCACTTT.

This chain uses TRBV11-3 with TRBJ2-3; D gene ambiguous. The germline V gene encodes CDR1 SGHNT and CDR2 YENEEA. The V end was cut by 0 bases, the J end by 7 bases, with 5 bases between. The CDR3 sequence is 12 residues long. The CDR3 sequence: CASSLESNTQYF. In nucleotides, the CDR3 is TGTGCCAGCAGCTTAGAATCAAATACGCAGTATTTT.

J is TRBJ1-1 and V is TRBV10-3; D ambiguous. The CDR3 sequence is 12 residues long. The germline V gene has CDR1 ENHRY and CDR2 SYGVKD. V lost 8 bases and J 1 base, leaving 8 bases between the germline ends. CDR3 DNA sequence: TGTGCCATCCAACAGCCGAACACTGAAGCTTTCTTT. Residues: CAIQQPNTEAFF.

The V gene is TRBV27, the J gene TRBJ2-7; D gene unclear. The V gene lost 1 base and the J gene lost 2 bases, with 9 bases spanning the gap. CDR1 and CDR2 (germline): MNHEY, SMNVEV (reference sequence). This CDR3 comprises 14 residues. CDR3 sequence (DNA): TGTGCCAGCAGTTTATATCCGGAGACCTACGAGCAGTACTTC. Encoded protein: CASSLYPETYEQYF.

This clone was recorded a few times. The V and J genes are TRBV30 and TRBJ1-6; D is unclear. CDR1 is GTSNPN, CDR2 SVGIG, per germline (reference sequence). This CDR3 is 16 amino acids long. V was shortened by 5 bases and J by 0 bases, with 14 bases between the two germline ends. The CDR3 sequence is CAWEGKVGSYNSPLHF. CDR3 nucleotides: TGTGCCTGGGAGGGAAAAGTCGGCTCCTATAATTCACCCCTCCACTTT. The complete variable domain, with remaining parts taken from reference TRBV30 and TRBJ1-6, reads SQTIHQWPATLVQPVGSPLSLECTVEGTSNPNLYWYRQAAGRGLQLLFYSVGIGQISSEVPQNLSASRPQDRQFILSSKKLLLSDSGFYLCAWEGKVGSYNSPLHFGNGTRLTVT.

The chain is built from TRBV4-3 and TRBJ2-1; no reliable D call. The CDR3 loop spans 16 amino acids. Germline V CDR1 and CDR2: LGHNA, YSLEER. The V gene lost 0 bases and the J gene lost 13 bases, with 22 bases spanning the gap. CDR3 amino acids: CASSQDQSVRTAGQFF. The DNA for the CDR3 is TGCGCCAGCAGCCAAGATCAGTCCGTCCGAACCGCAGGCCAGTTCTTC.

CDR3 amino acids: CASSFSTSGIQETQYF. Written as DNA, the CDR3 is TGCGCCAGCAGTTTTTCAACTAGCGGAATACAAGAGACCCAGTACTTC. The V and J genes are TRBV5-1 and TRBJ2-5; TRBD2 agrees at 8 bases. J gave up 2 bases and V 5 bases, and 11 bases lay outside the gene matches. From germline, CDR1 is SGHRS and CDR2 YFSETQ. CDR3 length: 16 residues.

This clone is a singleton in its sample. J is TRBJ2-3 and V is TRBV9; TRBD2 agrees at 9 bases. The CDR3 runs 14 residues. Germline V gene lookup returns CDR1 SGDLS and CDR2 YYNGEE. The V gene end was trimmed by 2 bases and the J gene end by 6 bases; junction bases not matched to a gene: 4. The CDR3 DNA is TGTGCCAGCAGCGTTAGCGGGAGCCCCGATACGCAGTATTTT. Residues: CASSVSGSPDTQYF.

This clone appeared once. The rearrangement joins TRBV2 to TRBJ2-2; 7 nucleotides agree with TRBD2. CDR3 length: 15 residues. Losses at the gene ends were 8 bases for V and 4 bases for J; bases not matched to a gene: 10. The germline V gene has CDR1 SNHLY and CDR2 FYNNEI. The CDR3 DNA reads TGTGCCAGCGCAACCGGGACTACCCGCACCGGGGAGCTGTTTTTT. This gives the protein CASATGTTRTGELFF.

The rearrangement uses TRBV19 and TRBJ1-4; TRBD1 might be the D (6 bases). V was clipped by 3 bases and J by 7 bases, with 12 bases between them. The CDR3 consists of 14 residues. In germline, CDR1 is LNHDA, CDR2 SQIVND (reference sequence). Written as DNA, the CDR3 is TGTGCCAGTAGTATGACAGGTGCGGGTGAAAAACTGTTTTTT. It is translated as CASSMTGAGEKLFF.

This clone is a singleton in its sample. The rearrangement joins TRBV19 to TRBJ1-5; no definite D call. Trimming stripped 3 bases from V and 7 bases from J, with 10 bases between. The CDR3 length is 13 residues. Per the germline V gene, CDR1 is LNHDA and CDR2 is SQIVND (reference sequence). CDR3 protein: CASSIGSQQPQHF. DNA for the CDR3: TGTGCCAGTAGTATCGGGTCACAACAGCCCCAGCATTTT.

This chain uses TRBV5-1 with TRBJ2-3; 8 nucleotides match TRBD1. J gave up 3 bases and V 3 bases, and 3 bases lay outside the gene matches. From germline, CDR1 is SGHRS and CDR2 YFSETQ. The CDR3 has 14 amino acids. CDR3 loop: CASSSTGETDTQYF. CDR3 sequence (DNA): TGCGCCAGCAGCTCGACAGGGGAGACAGATACGCAGTATTTT. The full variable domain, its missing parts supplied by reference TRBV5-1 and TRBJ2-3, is KAGVTQTPRYLIKTRGQQVTLSCSPISGHRSVSWYQQTPGQGLQFLFEYFSETQRNKGNFPGRFSGRQFSNSRSEMNVSTLELGDSALYLCASSSTGETDTQYFGPGTRLTVL.

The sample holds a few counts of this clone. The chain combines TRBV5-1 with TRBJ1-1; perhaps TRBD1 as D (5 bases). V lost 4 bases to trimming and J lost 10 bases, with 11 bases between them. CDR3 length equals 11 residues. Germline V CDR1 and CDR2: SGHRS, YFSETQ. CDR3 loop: CASSEDGGAFF. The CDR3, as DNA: TGCGCCAGCAGCGAGGACGGGGGAGCTTTCTTT.

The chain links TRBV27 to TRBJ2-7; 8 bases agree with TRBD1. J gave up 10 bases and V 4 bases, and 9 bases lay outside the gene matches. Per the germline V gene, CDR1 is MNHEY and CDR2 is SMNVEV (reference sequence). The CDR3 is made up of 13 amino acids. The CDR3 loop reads CASSSITGGNQYF. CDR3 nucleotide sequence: TGTGCCAGCAGTTCCATCACAGGGGGAAATCAGTACTTC.

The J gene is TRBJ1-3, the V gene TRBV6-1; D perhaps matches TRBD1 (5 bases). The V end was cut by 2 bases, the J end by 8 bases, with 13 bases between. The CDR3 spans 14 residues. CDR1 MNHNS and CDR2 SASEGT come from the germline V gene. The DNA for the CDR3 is TGTGCCAGCAGTGAAAATGGGGCTTCGGACACCATATATTTT. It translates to CASSENGASDTIYF.

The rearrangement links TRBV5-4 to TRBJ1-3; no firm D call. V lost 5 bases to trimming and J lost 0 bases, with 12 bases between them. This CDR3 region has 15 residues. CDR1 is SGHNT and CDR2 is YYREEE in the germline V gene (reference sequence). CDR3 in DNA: TGTGCCAGCAGTTCCGCAGGTCTCTCTGGAAACACCATATATTTT. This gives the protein CASSSAGLSGNTIYF.

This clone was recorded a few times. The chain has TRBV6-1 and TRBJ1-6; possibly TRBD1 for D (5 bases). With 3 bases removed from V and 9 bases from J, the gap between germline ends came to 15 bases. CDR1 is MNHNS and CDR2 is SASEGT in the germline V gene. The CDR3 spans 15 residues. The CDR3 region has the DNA TGTGCCAGCAGTGATATCTCAGGGCGGGGTTCACCCCTCCACTTT. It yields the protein CASSDISGRGSPLHF.

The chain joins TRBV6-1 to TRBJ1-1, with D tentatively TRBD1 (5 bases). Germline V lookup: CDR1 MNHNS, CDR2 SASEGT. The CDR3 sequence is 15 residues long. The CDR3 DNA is TGTGAAGGGAGGGCAGGGAATAGTCTGAACACTGAAGCTTTCTTT. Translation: CEGRAGNSLNTEAFF.

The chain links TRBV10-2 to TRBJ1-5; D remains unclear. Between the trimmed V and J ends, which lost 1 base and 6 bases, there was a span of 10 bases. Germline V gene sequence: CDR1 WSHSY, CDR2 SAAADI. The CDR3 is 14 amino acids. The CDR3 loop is CASSEFAIGQPQHF. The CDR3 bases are TGCGCCAGCAGTGAGTTCGCTATCGGTCAGCCCCAGCATTTT.

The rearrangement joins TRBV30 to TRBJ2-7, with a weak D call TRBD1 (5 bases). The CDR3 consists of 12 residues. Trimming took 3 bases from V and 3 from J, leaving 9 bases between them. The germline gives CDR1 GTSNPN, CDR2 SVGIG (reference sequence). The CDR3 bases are TGTGCCTGGAGCCCTCAGGGCTACGAGCAGTACTTC. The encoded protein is CAWSPQGYEQYF.

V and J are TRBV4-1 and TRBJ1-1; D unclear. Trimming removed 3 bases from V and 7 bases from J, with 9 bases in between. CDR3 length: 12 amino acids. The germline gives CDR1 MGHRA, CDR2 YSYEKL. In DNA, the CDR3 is TGCGCCAGCAGCCAGTCGAGGGATGAAGCTTTCTTT. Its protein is CASSQSRDEAFF.

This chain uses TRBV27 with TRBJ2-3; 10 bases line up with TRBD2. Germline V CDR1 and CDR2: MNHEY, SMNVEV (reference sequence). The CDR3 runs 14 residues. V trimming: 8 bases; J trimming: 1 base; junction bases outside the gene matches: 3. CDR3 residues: CASHLAGGTDTQYF. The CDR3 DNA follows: TGTGCCAGCCATCTAGCGGGGGGCACAGATACGCAGTATTTT.

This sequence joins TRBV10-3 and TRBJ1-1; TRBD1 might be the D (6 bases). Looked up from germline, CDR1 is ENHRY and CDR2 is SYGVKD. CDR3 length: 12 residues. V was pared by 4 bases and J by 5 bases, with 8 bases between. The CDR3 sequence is CAISVTGTEAFF. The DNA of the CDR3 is TGTGCCATCAGTGTCACAGGGACTGAAGCTTTCTTT.